This T cell receptor (beta chain) is from a study of OX40 agonist ivuxolimab in advanced cancers. The study's findings and limits: On average, CD8+ T cells showed a greater number of expanded clones than CD4+. Among the least clonally expanded were partial responders at 0.1-3.0 mg/kg.

Of note for this clone: Its antigen is not known.

Profiling relied on immunoSEQ multiplex PCR, and the TCRdb table lists in-frame clones only, not all of them. The profile shows 69,000 or so clones, more than 70% of them singletons. This CDR3 comprises 15 residues. Germline CDR1 and CDR2: SEHNR and FQNEAQ (reference sequence). Trimming stripped 4 bases from V and 6 bases from J, with 18 bases between. The V gene is TRBV7-9, the J gene TRBJ1-2, with D possibly TRBD1 on 5 matching bases. This TCR was sampled from an adult with an advanced solid tumor such as melanoma, head and neck, liver or kidney cancer. Sequenced material: CD4+ or CD8+ T cells sorted from blood, taken in a trial of the OX40 agonist ivuxolimab. In nucleotides, the CDR3 is TGTGCCAGCAGCTCCTTTCAGGGATTTCGGGATGGCTACACCTTC. This translates into CASSSFQGFRDGYTF.